These 22 T cell receptor beta chains originate from one sample sequenced in a study of OX40 agonist ivuxolimab in advanced cancers. This table comes from immunoSEQ multiplex PCR, and its TCRdb copy is limited to in-frame clones, with some not included. The sample yields roughly 70,000 clones, less than 90% seen once. The sample was CD4+ or CD8+ T cells sorted from blood, taken in a trial of the OX40 agonist ivuxolimab. Receptors originate from an adult with an advanced solid tumor such as melanoma, head and neck, liver or kidney cancer.

CDR3 loop: CASSFSDSNEQFF. Written as DNA, the CDR3 is TGCGCCAGCAGCTTCTCGGACAGCAATGAGCAGTTCTTC. This chain links TRBV5-1 with TRBJ2-1; maybe TRBD1 (6 bases). This CDR3 region has 13 residues. CDR1 and CDR2 from the germline V gene are SGHRS and YFSETQ. Trimming shortened V by 2 bases and J by 6 bases, and 9 bases separated the two germline ends.

J is TRBJ2-2 and V is TRBV10-3, with TRBD2 identical over 7 bases. Germline values: CDR1 ENHRY, CDR2 SYGVKD. There are 19 residues in the CDR3. The V and J ends lost 4 bases and 5 bases, in that order; junction bases with no gene match: 19. CDR3 region: CAISATQSAGRRRTGELFF. The CDR3 coding sequence is TGTGCCATCAGTGCAACACAATCCGCCGGGAGGAGAAGGACCGGGGAGCTGTTTTTT.

The chain couples TRBV25-1 to TRBJ2-1; 7 bases align to TRBD2. The CDR3 is 16 amino acids. In germline, CDR1 is MGHDK, CDR2 SYGVNS. Losses at the gene ends were 3 bases for V and 8 bases for J; bases not matched to a gene: 13. CDR3 region: CASSDSYRGEVDEQFF. The CDR3 DNA reads TGTGCCAGCAGTGACTCCTATCGGGGGGAGGTCGATGAGCAGTTCTTC.

V gene TRBV28 combines with J gene TRBJ1-5; 8 bases are a match to TRBD1. J lost 0 bases, V lost 6 bases, and 4 bases had no gene match. The CDR3 loop spans 15 amino acids. Germline assignment: CDR1 MDHEN and CDR2 SYDVKM. The DNA of the CDR3 is TGTGCCAGCAGACACGACAGGGGTAGCAATCAGCCCCAGCATTTT. Encoded protein: CASRHDRGSNQPQHF.

The rearrangement joins TRBV14 to TRBJ2-1; D not certain. Germline CDR1 and CDR2: SGHDN and FVKESK. The CDR3 runs to 17 residues. Trimming removed 6 bases from V and 9 bases from J, with 27 bases in between. Here the CDR3 reads CASSPPVGLLKFSEQFF. In nucleotides, the CDR3 is TGTGCCAGCAGTCCCCCCGTAGGGCTTCTAAAGTTTAGTGAGCAGTTCTTC.

This chain links TRBV29-1 with TRBJ1-1; D unclear. The V end lost 4 bases, the J end lost 10 bases, and 22 bases lay between the germline ends. In germline, CDR1 is SQVTM, CDR2 ANQGSEA. The CDR3 loop spans 14 amino acids. CDR3 protein: CSVAMVRAGTGAFF. In DNA, the CDR3 is TGCAGCGTTGCGATGGTGAGGGCGGGCACCGGAGCTTTCTTT.

This chain links TRBV30 with TRBJ2-7, with D perhaps assigned TRBD1 or TRBD2 (6 bases each). Germline V lookup: CDR1 GTSNPN, CDR2 SVGIG (reference sequence). This CDR3 is 16 amino acids long. Trimming removed 0 bases from V and 4 bases from J, with 19 bases in between. CDR3 in amino acids: CAWSVTGMDGGYEQYF. The CDR3 region has the DNA TGTGCCTGGAGTGTAACAGGGATGGACGGGGGTTACGAGCAGTACTTC.

The chain recombines TRBV28 with TRBJ1-2; D perhaps matches TRBD1 (6 bases). Germline assignment: CDR1 MDHEN and CDR2 SYDVKM. The V gene lost 4 bases and the J gene lost 2 bases, with 11 bases spanning the gap. The CDR3 is 14 residues long. The DNA for the CDR3 is TGTGCCAGCAGTTACGGACAGACCAACTATGGCTACACCTTC. It specifies CASSYGQTNYGYTF.

This chain joins TRBV28 and TRBJ1-4; D unclear. In germline, CDR1 is MDHEN, CDR2 SYDVKM. The CDR3 loop spans 11 amino acids. V lost 6 bases to trimming and J lost 8 bases, with 7 bases between them. CDR3 DNA sequence: TGTGCCAGCAGCGTAATGGAAAAACTGTTTTTT. This sequence encodes CASSVMEKLFF.

The J gene is TRBJ2-4, the V gene TRBV30; 7 bases line up with TRBD1. Per the germline V gene, CDR1 is GTSNPN and CDR2 is SVGIG (reference sequence). The CDR3 is 15 residues long. With V trimmed by 3 bases and J by 0 bases, 5 bases remained unmatched. CDR3 DNA: TGTGCCTGGAGGGACAGGAGGTTAGCCAAAAACATTCAGTACTTC. Amino acids: CAWRDRRLAKNIQYF.

V usage is TRBV19 and J usage is TRBJ2-3, with D tentatively TRBD2 (6 bases). The V end was cut by 7 bases, the J end by 2 bases, with 13 bases between. Per germline, CDR1 LNHDA and CDR2 SQIVND (reference sequence). The CDR3 covers 14 residues. The CDR3 reads CASTGTRYTDTQYF. CDR3 DNA: TGTGCCAGTACCGGGACTCGATACACAGATACGCAGTATTTT.

The V gene is TRBV9, the J gene TRBJ2-5; 12 positions agree with TRBD2. The CDR3 consists of 19 residues. Germline V gives CDR1 SGDLS, CDR2 YYNGEE. J gave up 0 bases and V 4 bases, and 13 bases lay outside the gene matches. The DNA for the CDR3 is TGTGCCAGCAGCCAGGGAACTCCTAGCGGGAGGGCCCACCAAGAGACCCAGTACTTC. Translated: CASSQGTPSGRAHQETQYF.

The chain joins TRBV30 to TRBJ2-3; D is unresolved. CDR1 and CDR2 from the germline V gene are GTSNPN and SVGIG (reference sequence). The CDR3 consists of 12 residues. Trimming stripped 2 bases from V and 1 base from J, with 4 bases between. CDR3 protein: CAWSFGTDTQYF. CDR3 bases: TGTGCCTGGAGTTTCGGCACAGATACGCAGTATTTT.

The rearrangement uses TRBV7-9 and TRBJ2-4; D ambiguous. Germline CDR1 and CDR2: SEHNR and FQNEAQ (reference sequence). With 7 bases removed from V and 7 bases from J, the gap between germline ends came to 29 bases. CDR3 size: 18 residues. CDR3 region: CASTMSRPRKTFANIQYF. CDR3 DNA sequence: TGTGCCAGCACCATGAGTCGTCCACGTAAGACATTTGCGAACATTCAGTACTTC.

The table lists this clone with a few counts. The V gene is TRBV30, the J gene TRBJ1-4, with 7 bases that match TRBD1. The ends lost 7 bases at V and 7 bases at J; junction bases unmatched: 6. There are 12 residues in the CDR3. The germline V gene encodes CDR1 GTSNPN and CDR2 SVGIG (reference sequence). CDR3 sequence: CALGTVGEKLFF. The CDR3 DNA sequence: TGTGCCTTAGGGACAGTCGGTGAAAAACTGTTTTTT.

V usage is TRBV19 and J usage is TRBJ2-5; no clear D gene. V shed 5 bases and J shed 5 bases, with 9 bases lying between them. The CDR3 loop spans 12 amino acids. Germline V gene data show CDR1 as LNHDA and CDR2 as SQIVND (reference sequence). The CDR3 sequence is CASSYGSETQYF. For the CDR3, the DNA is TGTGCCAGTAGTTACGGGTCCGAGACCCAGTACTTC.

CDR3 sequence: CASTLDRTRDVLTF. CDR3 nucleotide sequence: TGTGCCAGCACCCTCGACAGGACCCGCGACGTCCTGACTTTC. The chain has TRBV28 and TRBJ2-6; D is possibly TRBD1 (6 bases). The V end lost 7 bases, the J end lost 11 bases, and 18 bases lay between the germline ends. In germline, CDR1 is MDHEN, CDR2 SYDVKM. This CDR3 contains 14 residues.

The CDR3 region has the DNA TGTGCCATTAGCGGCAGATCGAATCAGCCCCAGCATTTT. Translating gives CAISGRSNQPQHF. V and J are TRBV10-3 and TRBJ1-5, with D unresolved. The V gene lost 9 bases and the J gene lost 4 bases, with 13 bases spanning the gap. Germline CDR1 is ENHRY and CDR2 is SYGVKD. This CDR3 is 13 amino acids long.

CDR3 in DNA: TGCAGCGTGGCGAAAGGAGGGCGGACTGAAGCTTTCTTT. Protein product: CSVAKGGRTEAFF. The gene calls are TRBV29-1 and TRBJ1-1; D not resolved. Germline V CDR1 and CDR2: SQVTM, ANQGSEA. The CDR3 is made up of 13 amino acids. V dropped 6 bases and J dropped 5 bases, with 16 bases sitting between them.

This clone has only one observation. The chain is built from TRBV27 and TRBJ2-1; no clear D gene. V lost 6 bases to trimming and J lost 6 bases, with 12 bases between them. Germline-derived CDR1 and CDR2 are MNHEY and SMNVEV (reference sequence). This CDR3 spans 13 amino acids. The CDR3 sequence is CASSPTVSNEQFF. The CDR3 region has the DNA TGTGCCAGCAGCCCCACAGTTTCCAATGAGCAGTTCTTC.

V gene TRBV30 combines with J gene TRBJ2-7; 8 bases align to TRBD1. J lost 2 bases, V lost 6 bases, and 3 bases had no gene match. Looked up from germline, CDR1 is GTSNPN and CDR2 is SVGIG (reference sequence). The CDR3 extends over 12 amino acids. CDR3 in amino acids: CACYRGAYEQYF. The DNA of the CDR3 is TGTGCCTGTTACAGGGGGGCCTACGAGCAGTACTTC.

The rearrangement joins TRBV19 to TRBJ2-7, with 12 nucleotides matching TRBD2. This CDR3 spans 15 amino acids. Germline V gene data show CDR1 as LNHDA and CDR2 as SQIVND (reference sequence). The trim removed 4 bases at V and 0 bases at J, leaving 1 base unmatched. In nucleotides, the CDR3 is TGTGCCAGTAGTACTAGCGGGAGGGCCTCCTACGAGCAGTACTTC. It codes for CASSTSGRASYEQYF. The full variable domain, rest sourced from reference TRBV19 and TRBJ2-7, is DGGITQSPKYLFRKEGQNVTLSCEQNLNHDAMYWYRQDPGQGLRLIYYSQIVNDFQKGDIAEGYSVSREKKESFPLTVTSAQKNPTAFYLCASSTSGRASYEQYFGPGTRLTVT.